Following are 3 T cell receptor beta chains from one sample sequenced in a study of CD8 T cells in Susac syndrome. The RNA, about 0.45 to 1 ug, was put through reverse transcription using random hexamers. TCRdb re-called the immunoSEQ multiplex PCR reads with MiXCR, one entry per CDR3 protein. The data show approximately 83,000 distinct CDR3 sequences, with 94% seen just once and about 0.94% held by the top ten. Sequencing was performed on CD8+ T cells from PBMCs. These receptors all stem from a human donor with Susac syndrome.

This rearrangement joins TRBV18 to TRBJ1-1; a possible D gene is TRBD1 (5 bases). The CDR3 totals 14 residues. Per germline, CDR1 KGHSH and CDR2 LQKENI. The germline V and J ends were trimmed by 2 bases and 0 bases, with 7 bases remaining between them. The CDR3 loop is CASSPGALNTEAFF. The CDR3 DNA reads TGTGCCAGCTCACCAGGGGCCTTGAACACTGAAGCTTTCTTT.

This clonotype was recorded once. The J gene is TRBJ2-7, the V gene TRBV6-5; D gene ambiguous. The CDR3 sequence is 13 residues long. CDR1 and CDR2 (germline): MNHEY, SVGAGI. V dropped 0 bases and J dropped 4 bases, with 7 bases sitting between them. CDR3 sequence: CASSYSEEYEQYF. CDR3 in DNA: TGTGCCAGCAGTTACTCTGAGGAGTACGAGCAGTACTTC.

This chain uses TRBV15 with TRBJ1-1; no firm D call. Trimming left V 0 bases short and J 0 bases short, with 8 bases between. CDR3 size: 15 residues. The V gene's germline CDR1 is LNHNV and CDR2 YYDKDF (reference sequence). This CDR3 reads CATSREGGLNTEAFF. DNA of the CDR3: TGTGCCACCAGCAGAGAAGGCGGATTGAACACTGAAGCTTTCTTT.